A single sample gave rise to the 10 T cell receptor beta chains below, sequenced in a study of OX40 agonist ivuxolimab in advanced cancers. Assay: immunoSEQ multiplex PCR; the TCRdb copy retains only in-frame clones and omits some. This sample carries some 64,000 clones, roughly 89% of them seen once, and the ten largest clones take about 4.8%. Sequenced here: CD4+ or CD8+ T cells sorted from blood, sampled in a trial of the OX40 agonist ivuxolimab. The receptor source for this set is an adult with an advanced solid tumor such as melanoma, head and neck, liver or kidney cancer.

The gene calls are TRBV4-1 and TRBJ2-2; D may correspond to TRBD1 or TRBD2 (5 bases each). V was cut by 3 bases and J by 4 bases, with 9 bases left in between. The CDR3 sequence is 14 residues long. The V gene's germline CDR1 is MGHRA and CDR2 YSYEKL. CDR3 bases: TGCGCCAGCAGCCAGGGGGACCTCACCGGGGAGCTGTTTTTT. Translation gives CASSQGDLTGELFF.

The chain uses TRBV19 and TRBJ2-3; TRBD2 might be the D (6 bases). CDR3 length: 14 amino acids. V lost 3 bases and J 8 bases, leaving 15 bases between the germline ends. Germline CDR1 reads LNHDA; CDR2 reads SQIVND (reference sequence). This CDR3 reads CASSITSPEGTQYF. The CDR3 DNA sequence: TGTGCCAGTAGTATTACTAGCCCCGAAGGTACGCAGTATTTT. Supplemented by reference TRBV19 and TRBJ2-3, the full variable domain reads DGGITQSPKYLFRKEGQNVTLSCEQNLNHDAMYWYRQDPGQGLRLIYYSQIVNDFQKGDIAEGYSVSREKKESFPLTVTSAQKNPTAFYLCASSITSPEGTQYFGPGTRLTVL.

The chain uses TRBV5-1 and TRBJ2-5; 10 nucleotides align to TRBD1. The germline V gene has CDR1 SGHRS and CDR2 YFSETQ. The CDR3 consists of 15 residues. With V trimmed by 3 bases and J by 5 bases, 7 bases remained unmatched. CDR3 loop: CASSYPGTGDETQYF. The CDR3 DNA reads TGCGCCAGCAGCTATCCCGGGACAGGGGACGAGACCCAGTACTTC.

The rearrangement links TRBV19 to TRBJ2-4, with no clear D. Per the germline V gene, CDR1 is LNHDA and CDR2 is SQIVND (reference sequence). Deletions cut 5 bases from V and 2 bases from J, with 19 bases between. CDR3 length equals 17 residues. The CDR3 sequence: CASSRVTYQLTKNIQYF. CDR3 in DNA: TGTGCCAGTAGTCGGGTGACTTACCAGCTAACCAAAAACATTCAGTACTTC. Drawing the rest from reference TRBV19 and TRBJ2-4, the complete variable domain is DGGITQSPKYLFRKEGQNVTLSCEQNLNHDAMYWYRQDPGQGLRLIYYSQIVNDFQKGDIAEGYSVSREKKESFPLTVTSAQKNPTAFYLCASSRVTYQLTKNIQYFGAGTRLSVL.

The chain joins TRBV5-6 to TRBJ1-5; perhaps TRBD1 as D (6 bases). V was cut by 0 bases and J by 5 bases, with 9 bases left in between. Germline V gene lookup returns CDR1 SGHDT and CDR2 YYEEEE. The CDR3 has 14 residues. For the CDR3, the DNA is TGTGCCAGCAGCTTGGGACAGGTAGATCAGCCCCAGCATTTT. This codes for CASSLGQVDQPQHF.

DNA for the CDR3: TGTGCCAGTACGGAGAGCTCTGGAAACACCATATATTTT. It translates to CASTESSGNTIYF. This chain links TRBV19 with TRBJ1-3; no clear D. In germline, CDR1 is LNHDA, CDR2 SQIVND (reference sequence). The ends were cut back, 7 bases at V and 0 bases at J, with 7 bases in the middle. The CDR3 has 13 residues.

This chain joins TRBV5-4 and TRBJ2-1; D remains unclear. The CDR3 has 12 residues. Trimming removed 2 bases from V and 12 bases from J, with 12 bases in between. CDR1 and CDR2 from the germline V gene are SGHNT and YYREEE (reference sequence). CDR3 sequence: CASSLGLRGQFF. The CDR3 DNA reads TGTGCCAGCAGCTTAGGGCTTAGAGGGCAGTTCTTC.

The V gene is TRBV2, the J gene TRBJ2-2; TRBD1 is a possible D gene (5 bases). Between the trimmed V and J ends, which lost 8 bases and 1 base, there was a span of 11 bases. CDR3 length equals 14 residues. The germline gives CDR1 SNHLY, CDR2 FYNNEI. CDR3 residues: CASGPQGNTGELFF. The CDR3 nucleotides are TGTGCCAGCGGACCCCAGGGGAACACCGGGGAGCTGTTTTTT.

V usage is TRBV6-5 and J usage is TRBJ1-1, with 8 bases identical to TRBD1. The junction had 5 bases not matched to a gene; V was cut back by 7 bases and J by 1 base. The germline CDR1 and CDR2 sequences are MNHEY and SVGAGI. The length of the CDR3 is 14 residues. Here the CDR3 reads CASTGTGRNTEAFF. The CDR3 DNA reads TGTGCCAGCACAGGGACAGGTAGGAACACTGAAGCTTTCTTT.

The chain uses TRBV10-2 and TRBJ2-7, with unresolved D. Germline CDR1 is WSHSY and CDR2 is SAAADI. The CDR3 sequence is 12 residues long. The V and J ends lost 6 bases and 0 bases respectively, with 6 bases between them. The CDR3 coding sequence is TGCGCCAGCAGAGGAAGCTCCTACGAGCAGTACTTC. Protein product: CASRGSSYEQYF.